A selection of T cell receptor beta chains follows, all from one sample in a study of CD8+ T cells in alopecia areata. Using immunoSEQ multiplex PCR, the repertoire was profiled, and TCRdb retains in-frame clones only, with some absent. The sample shows some 180,000 clones, roughly 60% of them seen only once. Sequences were derived from CD4+ T cells sorted from blood, sampled at week 0. The source is a human donor with alopecia areata. Both conserved end residues are trimmed from each CDR3. Fields, in order: J gene, V gene, D gene, CDR3 protein. The D gene is left open where the match is weak.

J: TRBJ1-4; V: TRBV29-1; D: -; CDR3: SVRGNGEKLF
J: TRBJ1-2; V: TRBV23-1; D: -; CDR3: ASSQSLTAYGYT
J: TRBJ2-3; V: TRBV27; D: -; CDR3: ATRFTDTQY
J: TRBJ2-1; V: TRBV7-3; D: -; CDR3: ASSLQVGEQF
J: TRBJ1-1; V: TRBV2; D: -; CDR3: ASSDWAAGEAF
J: TRBJ2-3; V: TRBV19; D: TRBD2; CDR3: ASGRTSGPDTQY
J: TRBJ2-5; V: TRBV6-6; D: -; CDR3: ASSYPFGGEGTQY
J: TRBJ1-2; V: TRBV30; D: -; CDR3: AWNRGSHYGYT
J: TRBJ2-7; V: TRBV30; D: TRBD1; CDR3: AWSAGQPYEQY
J: TRBJ2-3; V: TRBV7-6; D: -; CDR3: ASSLATRTSTDTQY
J: TRBJ1-1; V: TRBV29-1; D: -; CDR3: SVGQLMNTEAF
J: TRBJ1-1; V: TRBV28; D: -; CDR3: ASGTETGAEAF
J: TRBJ2-3; V: TRBV29-1; D: TRBD2; CDR3: SVVSGVNTQY
J: TRBJ1-2; V: TRBV9; D: -; CDR3: ASSVALADYGYT
J: TRBJ1-5; V: TRBV5-1; D: -; CDR3: ASSFFGGPSQPQH
J: TRBJ1-6; V: TRBV29-1; D: -; CDR3: SVGNTDGSPLH
J: TRBJ1-1; V: TRBV11-2; D: TRBD1; CDR3: ASSGQGNTEAF
J: TRBJ2-3; V: TRBV29-1; D: TRBD2; CDR3: SVEGLAGGPGGTDTQY
J: TRBJ2-5; V: TRBV10-3; D: -; CDR3: AISGGVAETQY
J: TRBJ1-2; V: TRBV6-5; D: TRBD1; CDR3: ASSLTGTGNNGYT
J: TRBJ2-7; V: TRBV29-1; D: TRBD2; CDR3: SVVPGLAGEYEQY
J: TRBJ1-5; V: TRBV7-2; D: -; CDR3: ASSPPWPGQPQH
J: TRBJ2-2; V: TRBV4-2; D: -; CDR3: ASSQGGLTGELF
J: TRBJ2-6; V: TRBV29-1; D: TRBD1; CDR3: SAKVTGAGANVLT
J: TRBJ1-5; V: TRBV29-1; D: -; CDR3: SFASSPNQPQH
J: TRBJ2-5; V: TRBV6-1; D: TRBD2; CDR3: ASSEIGSGAETQY
J: TRBJ1-1; V: TRBV14; D: -; CDR3: ASSRLDKENTEAF
J: TRBJ2-2; V: TRBV29-1; D: TRBD1; CDR3: SVPRKGTGGALGELF
J: TRBJ2-3; V: TRBV4-1; D: TRBD1; CDR3: ASSQSSGGFTDTQY
J: TRBJ1-1; V: TRBV29-1; D: -; CDR3: SVEGGTEAF
J: TRBJ2-2; V: TRBV29-1; D: TRBD1; CDR3: SVDREDTGELF
J: TRBJ2-1; V: TRBV20-1; D: -; CDR3: SVDGYNEQF
J: TRBJ2-1; V: TRBV28; D: TRBD2; CDR3: ASSLGGGLYEQF
J: TRBJ1-2; V: TRBV18; D: -; CDR3: ASSPETNYGYT
J: TRBJ2-6; V: TRBV11-2; D: -; CDR3: ASSPKTTSGANVLT
J: TRBJ2-4; V: TRBV29-1; D: -; CDR3: SVETENKNIQY
J: TRBJ2-1; V: TRBV29-1; D: -; CDR3: SVATGTIEQF
J: TRBJ2-7; V: TRBV27; D: -; CDR3: ASSFQVSYEQY
J: TRBJ2-3; V: TRBV29-1; D: -; CDR3: SVEGRSTDTQY
J: TRBJ1-1; V: TRBV4-3; D: -; CDR3: ASSQDWRMNTEAF
J: TRBJ1-6; V: TRBV6-6; D: -; CDR3: ASNLDSSYNSPLH
J: TRBJ1-2; V: TRBV29-1; D: -; CDR3: SVVSGNDGYT
J: TRBJ1-6; V: TRBV30; D: TRBD1; CDR3: AWSVRTGNSPLH
J: TRBJ1-2; V: TRBV25-1; D: -; CDR3: ASSAPEGHGTRGYT
J: TRBJ2-1; V: TRBV18; D: -; CDR3: ASSPGGHQF
J: TRBJ2-1; V: TRBV29-1; D: TRBD1; CDR3: SVGQGNEQF
J: TRBJ1-1; V: TRBV29-1; D: -; CDR3: SGMDSQAF
J: TRBJ2-1; V: TRBV27; D: TRBD2; CDR3: ASSPRLAGGLSLSYNEQF
J: TRBJ2-5; V: TRBV29-1; D: -; CDR3: SVGGQPQETQY